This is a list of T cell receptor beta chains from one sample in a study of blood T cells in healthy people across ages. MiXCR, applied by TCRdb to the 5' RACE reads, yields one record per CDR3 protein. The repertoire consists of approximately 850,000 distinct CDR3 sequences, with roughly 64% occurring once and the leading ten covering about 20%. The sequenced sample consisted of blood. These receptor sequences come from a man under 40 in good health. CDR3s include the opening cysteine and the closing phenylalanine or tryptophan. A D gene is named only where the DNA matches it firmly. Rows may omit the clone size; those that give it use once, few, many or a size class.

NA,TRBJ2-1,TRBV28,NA,TGTGCCAGCTTGATGAGCTCCTACAATGAGCAGTTCTTC,CASLMSSYNEQFF
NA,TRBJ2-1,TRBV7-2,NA,TGTGCCAGCACCTCCGGTGAAGGTGCCTACAATGAGCAGTTCTTC,CASTSGEGAYNEQFF
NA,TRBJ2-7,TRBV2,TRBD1,TGTGCCAGCAGTGAAGCGCAAGGACAGGGATACGAGCAGTACTTC,CASSEAQGQGYEQYF
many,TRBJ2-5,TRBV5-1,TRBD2,TGTGCCAGCAGTCCCGGACTAGCGGGACAAGAGACCCAGTACTTC,CASSPGLAGQETQYF
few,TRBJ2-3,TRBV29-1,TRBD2,TGCAGCGCCCGAAGCGGGAGTAGGTCCTTAGATACGCAGTATTTT,CSARSGSRSLDTQYF
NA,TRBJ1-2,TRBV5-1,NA,TGCGCCAGCAGCGCCGACGGACGCATAGGTAGATATGGCTACACCTTC,CASSADGRIGRYGYTF
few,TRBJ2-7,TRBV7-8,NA,TGTGCCAGCAGCTGGATGACAGGACCCTACGAGCAGTACTTC,CASSWMTGPYEQYF
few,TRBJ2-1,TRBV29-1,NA,TGCAGCGTTGAAGAGGCCGGGGTCGAGCAGTTCTTC,CSVEEAGVEQFF
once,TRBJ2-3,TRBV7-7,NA,TGTGCTAGCAGCCAGACAAACACAGATACGCAGTATTTT,CASSQTNTDTQYF
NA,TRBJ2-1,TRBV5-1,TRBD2,TGCGCCAGCAGCTTGGGTAGCGGGAGGCGAGTTTCCTACAATGAGCAGTTCTTC,CASSLGSGRRVSYNEQFF
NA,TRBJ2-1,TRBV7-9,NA,TGTGCCAGCAGCAGTCTAGAGAGCGAGCAGTTCTTC,CASSSLESEQFF
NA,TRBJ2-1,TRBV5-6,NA,TGTGCCAGCAGCTCTAGACGGCGGCAGTTCTTC,CASSSRRRQFF
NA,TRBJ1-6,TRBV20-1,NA,TGCAGTGCTAGGCCCCCCGGAAGATCTCATTCACCCCTCCACTTT,CSARPPGRSHSPLHF
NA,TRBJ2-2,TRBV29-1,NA,TGCAGCGTTGGTGCGGGGCCCGGGGAGCTGTTTTTT,CSVGAGPGELFF
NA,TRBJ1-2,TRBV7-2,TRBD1,TGTGCCAGCAGCTTGCAGGGGGCTGTATCCTATGGCTACACCTTC,CASSLQGAVSYGYTF
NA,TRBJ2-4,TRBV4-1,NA,TGCGCCAGCAGCCAAGTGGGGATAGTTGGCATTCAGTACTTC,CASSQVGIVGIQYF
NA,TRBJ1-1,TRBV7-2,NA,TGTGCCAGCAGCTCGCGGACAGACCTGAACACTGAAGCTTTCTTT,CASSSRTDLNTEAFF
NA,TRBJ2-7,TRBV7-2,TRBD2,TGTGCCAGCAGGCAGCTAGCGGGAGATTTCGAGCAGTACTTC,CASRQLAGDFEQYF
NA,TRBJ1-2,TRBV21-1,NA,TGTGCCAGCACCGGCAGGACAGGGGACAGACATGGCTACACCTTC,CASTGRTGDRHGYTF
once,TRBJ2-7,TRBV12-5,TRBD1,TGTGCTAGTGGTCCCCCGACAGGGATCAAGCAGTACTTC,CASGPPTGIKQYF
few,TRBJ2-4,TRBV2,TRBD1,TGTGCCAGCAGTCTACAGGGGTCCAAAAACATTCAGTACTTC,CASSLQGSKNIQYF
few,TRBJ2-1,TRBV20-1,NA,TGCAGTGCAAGACTAGTGACAACCTACAATGAGCAGTTCTTC,CSARLVTTYNEQFF
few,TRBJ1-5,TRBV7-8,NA,TGTGCCAGCAGCGGAGAAACAGGGCTCAATCAGCCCCAGCATTTT,CASSGETGLNQPQHF
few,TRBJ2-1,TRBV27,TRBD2,TGTGCCAGCAGTTTCGGACTAGCGACCAATGAGCAGTTCTTC,CASSFGLATNEQFF
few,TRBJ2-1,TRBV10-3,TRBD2,TGTGCCATCACAAAAACTAGCGGGATCACCAATGAGCAGTTCTTC,CAITKTSGITNEQFF
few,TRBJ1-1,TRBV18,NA,TGTGCCAGCTCACCACAGGGGGACACTGAAGCTTTCTTT,CASSPQGDTEAFF
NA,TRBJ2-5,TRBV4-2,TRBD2,TGTGTCAGCAGCCCTACGGGGGGGCGGTTCGAGACCCAGTACTTC,CVSSPTGGRFETQYF
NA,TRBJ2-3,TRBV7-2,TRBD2,TGTGCCAGCAAGAGAACGGGGGGGCCGGAAGATACGCAGTATTTT,CASKRTGGPEDTQYF
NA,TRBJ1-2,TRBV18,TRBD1,TGTGCCAGCTCACCGGGGACAGGAGTATTCGCGGGTGGCTACACCTTC,CASSPGTGVFAGGYTF
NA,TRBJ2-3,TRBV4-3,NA,TGCGCCAGCAGCCAAGGGAGGGGGATACTCGGTACAGATACGCAGTATTTT,CASSQGRGILGTDTQYF
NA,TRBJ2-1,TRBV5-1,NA,TGCGCCGGCAGCTTGTTCCAGAATGAGCAGTTCTTC,CAGSLFQNEQFF
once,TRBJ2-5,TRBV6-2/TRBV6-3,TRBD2,TGTGCCAGCGATCGGGGGGAAAGGGAGCAGTACTTC,CASDRGEREQYF